This is a list of T cell receptor beta chains from one sample in a study of cytomegalovirus exposure and HLA in healthy donors. Measured with immunoSEQ multiplex PCR; TCRdb has only the in-frame clones, and not every one. Among over 100,000 clones listed, more than 60% were seen once. Sequenced material: PBMCs. These receptor sequences come from a woman aged 40 to 50 in good health and CMV-seropositive. CDR3s include the opening cysteine and the closing phenylalanine or tryptophan. The D gene is left open where the match is weak. Some rows have no size entry. The others give once, few or many, or a class for an expanded clone.

clone_size	d_call	v_call	cdr3_length	j_call	cdr3_nt	cdr3_aa
-	-	TRBV4-1	15	TRBJ1-5	TGCGCCAGCAGCCAAATAGCAACGGGTGAGCAGCCCCAGCATTTT	CASSQIATGEQPQHF
-	TRBD1	TRBV27	15	TRBJ2-7	TGTGCCAGCAGTTCAGGACAGGGCTCATCCTACGAGCAGTACTTC	CASSSGQGSSYEQYF
-	-	TRBV7-6	16	TRBJ2-5	TGTGCCAGCAGCCCGGTGAGCGGATTGTACCAAGAGACCCAGTACTTC	CASSPVSGLYQETQYF
-	TRBD1	TRBV5-4	13	TRBJ2-1	TGTGCCAGCAGCCCGGACAGGGACAATGAGCAGTTCTTC	CASSPDRDNEQFF
few	-	TRBV5-1	15	TRBJ2-7	TGCGCCAGCAGGCAAAGCCTTACACAGACCTACGAGCAGTACTTC	CASRQSLTQTYEQYF
-	TRBD1	TRBV7-2	13	TRBJ1-5	TGTGCCAGCAGCCGACAGGGGGATCAGCCCCAGCATTTT	CASSRQGDQPQHF
-	TRBD1	TRBV6-6	16	TRBJ2-3	TGTGCCAGCAGTTACCCTCCATTAGACAGGGAGGATACGCAGTATTTT	CASSYPPLDREDTQYF
-	-	TRBV10-3	13	TRBJ2-2	TGTGCCATCAGTGACAGGAACACCGGGGAGCTGTTTTTT	CAISDRNTGELFF
-	TRBD1	TRBV5-1	16	TRBJ2-1	TGCGCCAGCAGCTTCAACAGGGGTTCAACCTACAATGAGCAGTTCTTC	CASSFNRGSTYNEQFF
few	TRBD2	TRBV27	14	TRBJ2-7	TGTGCCAGCAGTTCCGGGACTAGCATGTACGAGCAGTACTTC	CASSSGTSMYEQYF
many	-	TRBV21-1	17	TRBJ1-1	TGTGCCAGCAGCACCCTCCCCGACAGGGGGCTTGGCACTGAAGCTTTCTTT	CASSTLPDRGLGTEAFF
-	-	TRBV5-1	12	TRBJ2-1	TGCGCCAGCAGTCTCGACTTGGGTGAGCAGTTCTTC	CASSLDLGEQFF
-	-	TRBV27	14	TRBJ2-7	TGTGCCAGCAGTTTAAGGGGCAGGGCCCACGAGCAGTACTTC	CASSLRGRAHEQYF
-	TRBD1	TRBV6-1	17	TRBJ2-3	TGTGCCAGCAGTGAAGTTCCGGACAGGGGGCGCACAGATACGCAGTATTTT	CASSEVPDRGRTDTQYF
few	TRBD1	TRBV6-1	14	TRBJ1-6	TGTGCCAGCAGTCCCGGGACAGTTAATTCACCCCTCCACTTT	CASSPGTVNSPLHF
-	TRBD1	TRBV18	17	TRBJ1-5	TGTGCCAGCTCACCCGTGGGACAGACCTTTAGCAATCAGCCCCAGCATTTT	CASSPVGQTFSNQPQHF
-	-	TRBV7-8	15	TRBJ1-1	TGTGCCAGCAGCTTAGGAGAGATCCCTGGCACTGAAGCTTTCTTT	CASSLGEIPGTEAFF
-	TRBD1	TRBV11-3	14	TRBJ2-7	TGTGCCAGCTCCACGACAGGGGGCGTTTCCGAGCAGTACTTC	CASSTTGGVSEQYF
-	TRBD2	TRBV4-2	16	TRBJ2-7	TGTGCCAGCAGCCAAGAAATCGGGCTAGCGGACTACGAGCAGTACTTC	CASSQEIGLADYEQYF
-	-	TRBV5-6	14	TRBJ1-1	TGTGCCAGCAGCCCTGTTGGTTGGCAGGGAGAAGCTTTCTTT	CASSPVGWQGEAFF
-	TRBD2	TRBV6-6	16	TRBJ2-7	TGTGCCAGCAGTTACGAAGCGGGAGGGTCTGGCTACGAGCAGTACTTC	CASSYEAGGSGYEQYF
-	TRBD1	TRBV7-9	15	TRBJ2-7	TGTGCCAGCAGCTTAGCGGCCAGGGGGCCATCCGAGCAGTACTTC	CASSLAARGPSEQYF
-	TRBD2	TRBV7-9	16	TRBJ2-1	TGTTCCAGCAGCCCACTAGCGCAGAGCTCCTACAATGAGCAGTTCTTC	CSSSPLAQSSYNEQFF
few	TRBD1	TRBV6-1	18	TRBJ2-3	TGTGCCAGCAGTGAAGCACCCCGACAGGGCCCTAGCACAGATACGCAGTATTTT	CASSEAPRQGPSTDTQYF
-	TRBD1	TRBV7-9	15	TRBJ2-5	TGTGCCAGCAGCTTAGCATGGCAGGGGGAAGAGACCCAGTACTTC	CASSLAWQGEETQYF
-	TRBD2	TRBV9	16	TRBJ2-7	TGTGCCAGCAGCGCCTCCCTAGCGGGCCGATTCTACGAGCAGTACTTC	CASSASLAGRFYEQYF
once	-	TRBV19	15	TRBJ2-1	TGTGCCAGTAGTATACGGACATTACCCTACAATGAGCAGTTCTTC	CASSIRTLPYNEQFF
few	-	TRBV28	14	TRBJ1-4	TGTGCCAGCAGTTTAAGGGGTAGGAATGAAAAACTGTTTTTT	CASSLRGRNEKLFF
-	TRBD1	TRBV5-4	13	TRBJ1-2	TGTGCCAGCAGCGGGGACAGTAACTATGGCTACACCTTC	CASSGDSNYGYTF
-	-	TRBV10-2	15	TRBJ2-2	TGCGCCAGCAGTGCCGGTCGGGAGATGCCCGGGGAGCTGTTTTTT	CASSAGREMPGELFF
-	TRBD1	TRBV29-1	12	TRBJ1-1	TGCACCGCAGGGGACAGAATGTCTGCAGCTTTCTTT	CTAGDRMSAAFF
few	TRBD2	TRBV7-2	18	TRBJ2-7	TGTGCCAGCAGCTTAGAGGCTAGCGGGGGTTATACCCCCTACGAGCAGTACTTC	CASSLEASGGYTPYEQYF
-	TRBD1	TRBV5-1	16	TRBJ2-1	TGCGCCAGCAGCCGAATCCCCGGGACAGCCTACAATGAGCAGTTCTTC	CASSRIPGTAYNEQFF
once	TRBD1	TRBV10-1	15	TRBJ2-7	TGCGCCAGCAGTGAAGGGGACAGGGGAGGTTACGAGCAGTACTTC	CASSEGDRGGYEQYF
-	-	TRBV6-1	11	TRBJ2-7	TGTGCCAGCAGTAGCGCATACGAGCAGTACTTC	CASSSAYEQYF
few	TRBD2	TRBV18	16	TRBJ2-5	TGTGCCAGCTCACCCCCTAGCGGGGGGGCTAAGGAGACCCAGTACTTC	CASSPPSGGAKETQYF
once	-	TRBV6-4	15	TRBJ2-3	TGTGCCAGCAGTGATGGGGCAGGGCCAGGAGATACGCAGTATTTT	CASSDGAGPGDTQYF